The source of this T cell receptor beta chain is a study of early T cells in non-severe SARS-CoV-2 infection. Across the whole study: Bulk RNA isolated from unsorted whole blood underwent sequencing; chains were not paired. Findings and caveats of the study: Database matching using VDJdb favored anti-spike CD8 responses, with private and CD4 specificities left missing.

V was cut by 2 bases and J by 0 bases, with 7 bases left in between. The germline CDR1 and CDR2 sequences are MNHEY and SVGAGI. This CDR3 comprises 14 residues. In the case of this clonotype: Its specificity is not known.

Attachment of unique molecular identifiers was made to individual cDNA molecules. TCRdb passed the 5' RACE reads through MiXCR, listing each CDR3 protein once. The sample contains about 80,000 distinct CDR3 sequences, roughly 12% of which appear only once. The rearrangement joins TRBV6-5 to TRBJ1-1; no clear D. Sequenced material: whole blood, taken at baseline. The clonotype originates from an adult who was a healthcare worker with PCR-confirmed SARS-CoV-2 infection or an uninfected control (not recorded which). The donor label of this sample is uncertain. The DNA for the CDR3 is TGTGCCAGCAGTTACAGCTACATGAACACTGAAGCTTTCTTT. Translated, it gives CASSYSYMNTEAFF.